A single sample is the source of the 16 T cell receptor beta chains below, sequenced in a study of T cells in Graves' hyperthyroidism and ophthalmopathy. Amplification targeted TCR beta CDR3 regions from RNA transcripts. HTBI primers drove first-round RT-PCR of the TCR CDR3. TCRdb reanalysed the multiplex PCR reads using MiXCR and keeps one entry per CDR3 protein. The sample records approximately 610,000 distinct CDR3 sequences, about 14% being singletons. Sequencing input: blood. The origin of the receptors is a woman in her thirties or forties with Graves' ophthalmopathy.

The J gene is TRBJ1-5, the V gene TRBV11-1; D unclear. Germline loops: CDR1 SGHAT, CDR2 FQDESV (reference sequence). Trimming left V 0 bases short and J 9 bases short, with 9 bases between. This CDR3 has 13 amino acids. CDR3 sequence: CASSLAPSAPQHF. CDR3 bases: TGTGCCAGCAGCTTAGCCCCATCTGCGCCCCAGCATTTT.

This chain uses TRBV14 with TRBJ2-7, with D tentatively TRBD2 (5 bases). The CDR3 runs to 14 residues. V was trimmed by 1 base and J by 6 bases, leaving 13 bases between them. Per germline, CDR1 SGHDN and CDR2 FVKESK. CDR3 residues: CASSQVRGLGEQYF. In DNA form, the CDR3 reads TGTGCCAGCAGCCAAGTTCGGGGTTTAGGCGAGCAGTACTTC.

Ten or more counts support this clonotype. The chain recombines TRBV20-1 with TRBJ2-5; 10 bases fit TRBD1. V trimming: 6 bases; J trimming: 5 bases; junction bases outside the gene matches: 12. The length of the CDR3 is 15 residues. Germline-derived CDR1 and CDR2 are DFQATT and SNEGSKA (reference sequence). CDR3 region: CSARSGTGAGETQYF. The CDR3 region has the DNA TGCAGTGCCCGCTCCGGGACAGGGGCGGGGGAGACCCAGTACTTC.

This clonotype came up many times. The gene calls are TRBV29-1 and TRBJ1-3; D uncertain. Germline V CDR1 and CDR2: SQVTM, ANQGSEA. The CDR3 runs 14 residues. V lost 3 bases and J lost 2, with 11 bases in between. CDR3 nucleotide sequence: TGCAGCGTTGAGGGCGGATCTACTGGAAACACCATATATTTT. Its protein is CSVEGGSTGNTIYF.

This clonotype showed up many times. The chain couples TRBV6-1 to TRBJ1-2; D perhaps matches TRBD1 (5 bases). Germline V CDR1 and CDR2: MNHNS, SASEGT. Deletions cut 8 bases from V and 2 bases from J, with 15 bases between. This CDR3 comprises 14 residues. The CDR3 sequence: CASSKGRENYGYTF. CDR3 nucleotides: TGTGCCAGCTCGAAGGGGAGGGAGAACTATGGCTACACCTTC.

This clonotype showed up many times. The chain couples TRBV28 to TRBJ1-1, with D possibly TRBD1 on 5 matching bases. This CDR3 has 16 residues. Germline V gives CDR1 MDHEN, CDR2 SYDVKM. V was trimmed by 6 bases and J by 0 bases, leaving 17 bases between them. For the CDR3, the DNA is TGTGCCAGCAGCCCTACGACAGCCGAACTGAACACTGAAGCTTTCTTT. Protein product: CASSPTTAELNTEAFF.

V and J are TRBV6-4 and TRBJ2-4; 8 bases fit TRBD1. CDR3 length equals 14 residues. The junction had 17 bases not matched to a gene; V was cut back by 7 bases and J by 15 bases. Germline values: CDR1 MRHNA, CDR2 SNTAGT. CDR3 in DNA: TGTGCCAGCACCACTGGACAGGGAGGTCATTCACCGTACTTC. It encodes CASTTGQGGHSPYF.

Ten or more counts support this clonotype. The chain uses TRBV5-1 and TRBJ2-5; D is possibly TRBD1 (5 bases). V lost 1 base, J lost 4 bases, and 17 bases lay in between. Germline assignment: CDR1 SGHRS and CDR2 YFSETQ. CDR3 size: 16 residues. The CDR3 DNA sequence: TGCGCCAGCAGCTTGTTGACAGTTGGGGCGCGAGAGACCCAGTACTTC. Protein: CASSLLTVGARETQYF.

This clonotype was picked up a small number of times. V gene TRBV5-1 combines with J gene TRBJ2-5; D call uncertain. Per the germline V gene, CDR1 is SGHRS and CDR2 is YFSETQ. Trimming pared 7 bases from V and 3 bases from J, leaving 19 bases between. The CDR3 has 15 residues. The CDR3 loop reads CASSPTHGQEETQYF. DNA for the CDR3: TGCGCCAGCTCGCCTACTCACGGCCAAGAAGAGACCCAGTACTTC.

A few counts support this clonotype. The chain combines TRBV20-1 with TRBJ2-7; 7 bases align to TRBD2. Germline V CDR1 and CDR2: DFQATT, SNEGSKA (reference sequence). V shed 2 bases and J 4 bases; nucleotides not matched to a gene: 8. This CDR3 has 14 amino acids. The CDR3 coding sequence is TGCAGTGCTAGACCGGCGGGAGAATTTTACGAGCAGTACTTC. Residues: CSARPAGEFYEQYF.

V is TRBV20-1 and J is TRBJ2-2; 7 positions match TRBD2. Per the germline V gene, CDR1 is DFQATT and CDR2 is SNEGSKA (reference sequence). V lost 3 bases, J lost 6 bases, and 4 bases stayed unmatched. There are 13 residues in the CDR3. CDR3 nucleotide sequence: TGCAGTGCTAGGGGAGGGATCGCCGGGGAGCTGTTTTTT. This gives the protein CSARGGIAGELFF.

This clonotype was recorded at least ten times. The chain links TRBV12-3 or TRBV12-4 to TRBJ2-2; D is unclear. The CDR3 sequence is 15 residues long. The V gene lost 7 bases and the J gene lost 3 bases, with 15 bases spanning the gap. The CDR3 coding sequence is TGTGCCAGCATTCACACCACCCCGTACACCGGGGAGCTGTTTTTT. It is translated as CASIHTTPYTGELFF.

This clonotype was picked up many times. The chain has TRBV19 and TRBJ1-1; TRBD1 aligns across 10 bases. Germline values: CDR1 LNHDA, CDR2 SQIVND (reference sequence). With V trimmed by 5 bases and J by 5 bases, 5 bases remained unmatched. This CDR3 has 14 amino acids. CDR3 loop: CASSSWTGGTEAFF. The CDR3 DNA is TGTGCCAGTAGTTCCTGGACAGGGGGAACTGAAGCTTTCTTT.

This clonotype was picked up many times. The rearrangement joins TRBV7-8 to TRBJ2-2, with 7 bases identical to TRBD2. The CDR3 loop spans 14 amino acids. V shed 5 bases and J 6 bases; nucleotides not matched to a gene: 6. CDR1 is SGHVS and CDR2 is FQNEAQ in the germline V gene. CDR3 nucleotides: TGTGCCAGCAGCCTCCGGGACTATTCCGGGGAGCTGTTTTTT. This sequence encodes CASSLRDYSGELFF.

The chain uses TRBV27 and TRBJ2-6, with unresolved D. The CDR3 covers 16 residues. Germline lookup yields CDR1 MNHEY and CDR2 SMNVEV (reference sequence). V shed 2 bases and J shed 1 base, with 9 bases lying between them. CDR3 amino acids: CASSLGRLSGANVLTF. CDR3 nucleotides: TGTGCCAGCAGTTTAGGACGTCTTTCTGGGGCCAACGTCCTGACTTTC.

This clonotype was seen many times. The rearrangement joins TRBV20-1 to TRBJ2-5; 13 bases are a match to TRBD2. Germline-derived CDR1 and CDR2 are DFQATT and SNEGSKA (reference sequence). The CDR3 loop spans 16 amino acids. V lost 3 bases to trimming and J lost 0 bases; unmatched junction nucleotides: 4. CDR3 residues: CSASGTSGTYQETQYF. DNA of the CDR3: TGCAGTGCTAGTGGGACTAGCGGGACGTACCAAGAGACCCAGTACTTC.